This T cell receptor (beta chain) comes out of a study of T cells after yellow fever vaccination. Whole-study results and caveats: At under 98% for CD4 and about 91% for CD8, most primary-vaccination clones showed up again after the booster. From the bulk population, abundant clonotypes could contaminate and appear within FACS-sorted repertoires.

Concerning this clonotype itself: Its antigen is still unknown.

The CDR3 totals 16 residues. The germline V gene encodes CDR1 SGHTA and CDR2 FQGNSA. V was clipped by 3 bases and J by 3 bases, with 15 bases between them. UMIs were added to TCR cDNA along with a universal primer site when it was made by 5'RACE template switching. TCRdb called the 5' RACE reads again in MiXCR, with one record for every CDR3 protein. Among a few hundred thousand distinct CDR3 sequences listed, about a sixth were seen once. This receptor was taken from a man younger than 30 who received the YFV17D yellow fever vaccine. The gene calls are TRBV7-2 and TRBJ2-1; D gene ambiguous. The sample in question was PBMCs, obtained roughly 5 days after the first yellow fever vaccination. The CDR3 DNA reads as TGTGCCAGCAGCTTGGGAAGGCCATATCGCTACAATGAGCAGTTCTTC. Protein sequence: CASSLGRPYRYNEQFF. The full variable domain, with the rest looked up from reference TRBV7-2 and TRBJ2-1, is GAGVSQSPSNKVTEKGKDVELRCDPISGHTALYWYRQSLGQGLEFLIYFQGNSAPDKSGLPSDRFSAERTGGSVSTLTIQRTQQEDSAVYLCASSLGRPYRYNEQFFGPGTRLTVL.